The text below deals with one TCR beta chain. The antigen this receptor binds is unknown. One base away there is no much larger clone; base qualities are not given. This record belongs to a study of technical replicates of blood from a handful of donors (TCRdb year 2017). Library preparation employed the immunoSEQ multiplex PCR assay. The source is immuneACCESS, and TCRdb retained only in-frame sequences with V and J called. Part of the clones is not carried over; for the studies checked, unresolved V genes explain less than half of this, and the remainder is unexplained. Present in this sample are 91,000 or so clones, around 96% of which were seen just once. The top ten clonotypes cover over 0.2% of the sample. The CDR3 runs 16 amino acids, cysteine and phenylalanine included. The only DNA kept is the CDR3, 48 bases in frame from the first base. Trimming removed 2 bases from V and 4 bases from J; the gene matches leave 7 bases unexplained. The germline V gene supplies CDR1 SGHRS and CDR2 YFSETQ.

The chain employs TRBV5-1 and TRBJ1-2, with 11 bases aligning to TRBD1. The sequence came from a human donor in good health. Sequencing was performed on T cells isolated from PBMCs. The DNA is as follows: TGCGCCAGCAGCTTAAATTTAGGACAGGGGGCCTATGGCTACACCTTC. This is translated as CASSLNLGQGAYGYTF.